The source of this T cell receptor beta chain is a study of T-cell memory formation after mild COVID-19. Study context: In these data, TCR clusters were largely donor specific. Overall study findings and caveats: Later expanders leaned CD4+, whereas day 15 to 85 contracting clones were balanced CD4/CD8.

This CDR3 is built from 14 residues. Trimming cost V 4 bases and J 2 bases, with 9 bases left between them. From germline, CDR1 is MNHEY and CDR2 SVGAGI. On this clonotype itself: Antigen unknown.

One entry per CDR3 protein results from TCRdb running MiXCR on the 5' RACE reads. Of hundreds of thousands of distinct CDR3 sequences detected, around 27% appear once; the ten largest clones hold approximately 12%. The V gene is TRBV6-5, the J gene TRBJ2-1; the D is unclear. Sequencing was carried out using PBMCs or a T cell subset sorted from them (not recorded which). The clonotype comes from an adult woman who had mild COVID-19 (a few samples of this study predate the infection). Cell type and time point are not known. The CDR3 region is CASSFRPPYNEQFF. The DNA for the CDR3 is TGTGCCAGCAGTTTTCGACCACCCTACAATGAGCAGTTCTTC.